This T cell receptor (beta chain) was retrieved from a study of blood T cell repertoires in COVID-19. Germline CDR1 reads SGHTA; CDR2 reads FQGNSA. The CDR3 covers 16 residues. Trimming cost V 0 bases and J 6 bases, with 17 bases left between them. Assay: immunoSEQ multiplex PCR; the TCRdb copy retains only in-frame clones and omits some. The sample has some 200,000 clones; 80% are singletons. The chain couples TRBV7-2 to TRBJ1-2; D is unclear. This TCR was sampled from a woman in her sixties or seventies with acute or convalescent COVID-19. The sample was peripheral blood. The DNA for the CDR3 is TGTGCCAGCAGCTTAGCCCGAGGGTGGTCAGTGGATGGCTACACCTTC. Translating it yields CASSLARGWSVDGYTF.